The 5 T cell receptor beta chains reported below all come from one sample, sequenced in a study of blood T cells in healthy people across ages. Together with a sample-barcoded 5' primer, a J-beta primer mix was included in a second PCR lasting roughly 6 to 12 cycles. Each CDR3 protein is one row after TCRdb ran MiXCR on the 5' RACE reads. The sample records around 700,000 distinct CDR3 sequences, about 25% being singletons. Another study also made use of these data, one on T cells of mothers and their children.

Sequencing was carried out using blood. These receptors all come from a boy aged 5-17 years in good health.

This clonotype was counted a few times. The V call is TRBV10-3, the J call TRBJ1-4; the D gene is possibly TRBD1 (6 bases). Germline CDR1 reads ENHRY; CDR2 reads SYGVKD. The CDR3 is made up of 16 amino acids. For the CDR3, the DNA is TGTGTCACCCGGGGAACCGGACAGATCTATAATGAAAAACTGTTTTTT. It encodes CVTRGTGQIYNEKLFF.

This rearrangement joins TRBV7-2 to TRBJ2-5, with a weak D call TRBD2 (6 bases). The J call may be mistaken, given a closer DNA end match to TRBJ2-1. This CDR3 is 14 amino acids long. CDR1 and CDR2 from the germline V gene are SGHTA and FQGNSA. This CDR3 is CASSSDYSNNEQFF. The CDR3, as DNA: TGTGCCAGCAGCTCGGACTACAGTAACAATGAGCAGTTCTTC.

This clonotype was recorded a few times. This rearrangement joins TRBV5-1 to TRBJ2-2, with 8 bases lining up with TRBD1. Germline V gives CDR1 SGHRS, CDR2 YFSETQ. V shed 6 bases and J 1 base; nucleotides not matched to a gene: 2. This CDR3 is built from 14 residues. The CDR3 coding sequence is TGCGCCAGCACCGGACAGGGGAACACCGGGGAGCTGTTTTTT. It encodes CASTGQGNTGELFF.

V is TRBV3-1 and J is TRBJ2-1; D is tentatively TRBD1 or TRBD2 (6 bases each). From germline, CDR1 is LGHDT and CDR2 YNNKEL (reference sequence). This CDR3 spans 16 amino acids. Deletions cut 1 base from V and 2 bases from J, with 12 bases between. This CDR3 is CASSQGGRGTYNEQFF. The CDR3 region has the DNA TGTGCCAGCAGCCAAGGGGGGCGGGGAACCTACAATGAGCAGTTCTTC.

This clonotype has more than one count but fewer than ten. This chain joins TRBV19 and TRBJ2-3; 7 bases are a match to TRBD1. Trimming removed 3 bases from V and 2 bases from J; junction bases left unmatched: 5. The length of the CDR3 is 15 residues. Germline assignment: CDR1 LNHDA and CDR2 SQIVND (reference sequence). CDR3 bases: TGTGCCAGTAGTATTCGGGACAGAGCCACAGATACGCAGTATTTT. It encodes CASSIRDRATDTQYF. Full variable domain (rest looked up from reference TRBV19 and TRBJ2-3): DGGITQSPKYLFRKEGQNVTLSCEQNLNHDAMYWYRQDPGQGLRLIYYSQIVNDFQKGDIAEGYSVSREKKESFPLTVTSAQKNPTAFYLCASSIRDRATDTQYFGPGTRLTVL.